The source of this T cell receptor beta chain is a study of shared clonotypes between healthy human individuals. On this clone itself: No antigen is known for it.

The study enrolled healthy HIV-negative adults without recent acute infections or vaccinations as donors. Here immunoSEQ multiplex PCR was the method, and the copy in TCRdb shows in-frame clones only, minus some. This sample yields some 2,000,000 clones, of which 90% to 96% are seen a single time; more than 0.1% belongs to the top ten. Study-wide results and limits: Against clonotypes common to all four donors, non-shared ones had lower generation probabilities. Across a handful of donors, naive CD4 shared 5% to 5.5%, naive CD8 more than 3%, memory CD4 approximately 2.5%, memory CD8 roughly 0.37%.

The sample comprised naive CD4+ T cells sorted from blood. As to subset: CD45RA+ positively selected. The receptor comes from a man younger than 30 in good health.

The CDR3 protein is CASSRGTGSYGYTF. The DNA for the CDR3 is TGTGCCAGCAGTCGCGGGACAGGGAGCTATGGCTACACCTTC. The chain links TRBV6-5 to TRBJ1-2; 9 nucleotides match TRBD1. The CDR3 extends over 14 amino acids. Germline assignment: CDR1 MNHEY and CDR2 SVGAGI. V was clipped by 5 bases and J by 4 bases; unmatched bases: 5.